The 7 T cell receptor beta chains reported below all come from one sample, sequenced in a study of T cells in pancreatic ductal adenocarcinoma. Surgery without prior neoadjuvant therapy was the treatment of the selected pancreatic ductal adenocarcinoma patients. The assay was immunoSEQ multiplex PCR, and TCRdb's table has in-frame clones only and misses some. The data hold around 100,000 clones, with about 96% observed a single time. Specimen: PBMCs. The receptor source for this set is a human donor with pancreatic ductal adenocarcinoma.

The CDR3 DNA reads TGTGCCGTCTCCCAGGGCCTAGGTAACACTGAAGCTTTCTTT. It translates to CAVSQGLGNTEAFF. The chain carries TRBV10-3 and TRBJ1-1, with a possible D match to TRBD1 (5 bases). The CDR3 totals 14 residues. The ends were cut back, 11 bases at V and 2 bases at J, with 18 bases in the middle. CDR1 is ENHRY and CDR2 is SYGVKD in the germline V gene.

V gene TRBV5-6 combines with J gene TRBJ2-5; D not certain. V dropped 3 bases and J dropped 5 bases, with 8 bases sitting between them. This CDR3 spans 12 amino acids. Germline-derived CDR1 and CDR2 are SGHDT and YYEEEE. CDR3 nucleotides: TGTGCCAGCAGCTACCTCCAGGAGACCCAGTACTTC. It specifies CASSYLQETQYF.

The chain uses TRBV6-5 and TRBJ2-5, with 8 bases that match TRBD2. Germline assignment: CDR1 MNHEY and CDR2 SVGAGI. Germline trimming cut 2 bases from V and 5 bases from J; bases unmatched to any gene: 10. This CDR3 spans 16 amino acids. The CDR3 here is CASSYGYGRAQETQYF. CDR3 nucleotides: TGTGCCAGCAGTTACGGTTACGGGAGGGCCCAGGAGACCCAGTACTTC.

The rearrangement joins TRBV7-2 to TRBJ2-1; D is ambiguous. V shed 5 bases and J shed 8 bases, with 7 bases lying between them. Germline V CDR1 and CDR2: SGHTA, FQGNSA. This CDR3 has 11 residues. The CDR3, as DNA: TGTGCCAGCAGCCCCGGGTATGAGCAGTTCTTC. Its protein is CASSPGYEQFF.

The CDR3, as DNA: TGCGCCAGCAGCCCGGCGGGGGCAGGGACGGGCGCCGAGCAGTACTTC. The encoded protein is CASSPAGAGTGAEQYF. V usage is TRBV5-1 and J usage is TRBJ2-7, with D possibly matching TRBD2 (7 bases). This CDR3 has 16 amino acids. Trimming removed 4 bases from V and 6 bases from J, with 23 bases in between. Germline-derived CDR1 and CDR2 are SGHRS and YFSETQ.

J is TRBJ1-2 and V is TRBV2; 10 bases fit TRBD1. CDR3 length equals 15 residues. The junction had 9 bases not matched to a gene; V was cut back by 4 bases and J by 7 bases. The germline CDR1 and CDR2 sequences are SNHLY and FYNNEI. DNA of the CDR3: TGTGCCAGCAGTGCGCCGACAGGGGGCACCGGTGGCTACACCTTC. Protein: CASSAPTGGTGGYTF.

The gene calls are TRBV5-1 and TRBJ1-1, with TRBD1 matching over 11 bases. Looked up from germline, CDR1 is SGHRS and CDR2 is YFSETQ. J was trimmed by 11 bases and V by 2 bases; bases with no gene match: 5. The length of the CDR3 is 13 residues. The CDR3 DNA reads as TGCGCCAGCAGCTTAGGACAGGGGGCCGTTGCTTTCTTT. Protein product: CASSLGQGAVAFF. Filled out from reference TRBV5-1 and TRBJ1-1, the complete variable domain reads KAGVTQTPRYLIKTRGQQVTLSCSPISGHRSVSWYQQTPGQGLQFLFEYFSETQRNKGNFPGRFSGRQFSNSRSEMNVSTLELGDSALYLCASSLGQGAVAFFGQGTRLTVV.